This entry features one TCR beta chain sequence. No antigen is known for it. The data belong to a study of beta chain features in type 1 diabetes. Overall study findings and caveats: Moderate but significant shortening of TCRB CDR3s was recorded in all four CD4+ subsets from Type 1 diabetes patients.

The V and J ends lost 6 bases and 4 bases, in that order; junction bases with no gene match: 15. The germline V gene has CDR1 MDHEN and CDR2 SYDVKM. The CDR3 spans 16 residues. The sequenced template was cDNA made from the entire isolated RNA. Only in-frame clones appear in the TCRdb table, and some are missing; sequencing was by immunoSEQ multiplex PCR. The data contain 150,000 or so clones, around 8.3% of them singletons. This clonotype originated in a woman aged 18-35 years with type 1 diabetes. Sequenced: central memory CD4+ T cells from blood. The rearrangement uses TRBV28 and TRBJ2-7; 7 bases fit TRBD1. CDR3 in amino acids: CASSSLGSGQRYEQYF. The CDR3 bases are TGTGCCAGCAGCTCACTAGGCTCGGGACAGAGATACGAGCAGTACTTC.